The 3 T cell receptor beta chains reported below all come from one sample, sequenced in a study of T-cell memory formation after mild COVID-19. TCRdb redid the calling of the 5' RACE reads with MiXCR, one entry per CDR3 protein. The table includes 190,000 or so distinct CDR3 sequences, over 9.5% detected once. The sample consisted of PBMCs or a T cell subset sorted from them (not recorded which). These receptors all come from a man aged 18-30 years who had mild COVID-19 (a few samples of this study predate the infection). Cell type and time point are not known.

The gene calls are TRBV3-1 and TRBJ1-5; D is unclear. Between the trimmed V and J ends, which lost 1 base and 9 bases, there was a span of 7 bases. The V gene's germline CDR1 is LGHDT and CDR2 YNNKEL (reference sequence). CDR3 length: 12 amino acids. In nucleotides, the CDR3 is TGTGCCAGCAGCCAAGTAGCAGGGCCCCAGCATTTT. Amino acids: CASSQVAGPQHF.

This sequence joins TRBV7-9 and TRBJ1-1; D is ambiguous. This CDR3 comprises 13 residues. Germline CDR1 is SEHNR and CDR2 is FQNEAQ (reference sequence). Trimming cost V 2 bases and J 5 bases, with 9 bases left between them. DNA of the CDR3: TGTGCCAGCAGCTTATCCATGGGAACTGAAGCTTTCTTT. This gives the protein CASSLSMGTEAFF.

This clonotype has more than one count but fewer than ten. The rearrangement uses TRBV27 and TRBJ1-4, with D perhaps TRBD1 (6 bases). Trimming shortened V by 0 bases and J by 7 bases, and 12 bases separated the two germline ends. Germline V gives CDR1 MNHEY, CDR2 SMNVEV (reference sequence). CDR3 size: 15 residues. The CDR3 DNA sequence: TGTGCCAGCAGTTTATCGTGGGTAGGGGGTGAAAAACTGTTTTTT. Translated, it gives CASSLSWVGGEKLFF.